The 32 T cell receptor beta chains reported below all come from one sample, sequenced in a study of T cells in Graves' hyperthyroidism and ophthalmopathy. The source material, RNA transcripts, was used to amplify TCR beta CDR3 regions. The HTBI primer set was used in a first-round RT-PCR of the TCR CDR3. MiXCR, applied by TCRdb to the multiplex PCR reads, yields one record per CDR3 protein. The repertoire holds 500,000 or so distinct CDR3 sequences, with approximately 17% as singletons. Sequencing was done on a sample of blood. The receptor set was obtained from a woman younger than 30 with Graves' ophthalmopathy.

The V and J genes are TRBV19 and TRBJ2-1, with D possibly being TRBD1 or TRBD2 (5 bases each). Germline assignment: CDR1 LNHDA and CDR2 SQIVND (reference sequence). V shed 4 bases and J shed 1 base, with 11 bases lying between them. CDR3 size: 15 residues. CDR3 DNA sequence: TGTGCCAGTAGTACCACCGAGGGGTCCTACAATGAGCAGTTCTTC. It codes for CASSTTEGSYNEQFF.

In this sample, this clonotype turned up once. The gene calls are TRBV9 and TRBJ2-5; D remains unclear. V lost 3 bases to trimming and J lost 5 bases, with 20 bases between them. CDR3 length: 16 residues. The germline gives CDR1 SGDLS, CDR2 YYNGEE. CDR3 amino acids: CASSASVGRLGETQYF. The CDR3, as DNA: TGTGCCAGCAGCGCCAGTGTGGGCAGATTGGGGGAGACCCAGTACTTC.

The table lists this clonotype with many counts. The gene calls are TRBV30 and TRBJ1-3, with no clear D. The CDR3 covers 12 residues. V was shortened by 3 bases and J by 0 bases, with 3 bases between the two germline ends. Germline V gene data show CDR1 as GTSNPN and CDR2 as SVGIG (reference sequence). The CDR3 DNA reads TGTGCCTGGAGCAGCTCTGGAAACACCATATATTTT. Protein: CAWSSSGNTIYF.

This clonotype has a count of ten or more. This chain joins TRBV7-2 and TRBJ2-7; TRBD2 aligns across 8 bases. V shed 5 bases, J shed 2 bases, and the junction held 11 bases outside the gene matches. CDR1 and CDR2 from the germline V gene are SGHTA and FQGNSA. This CDR3 has 16 amino acids. In DNA, the CDR3 is TGTGCCAGCAGCATTAGCGGGGATTTAAATACCTACGAGCAGTACTTC. Protein product: CASSISGDLNTYEQYF. Variable domain in full (rest from reference TRBV7-2 and TRBJ2-7): GAGVSQSPSNKVTEKGKDVELRCDPISGHTALYWYRQSLGQGLEFLIYFQGNSAPDKSGLPSDRFSAERTGGSVSTLTIQRTQQEDSAVYLCASSISGDLNTYEQYFGPGTRLTVT.

The sample holds many counts of this clonotype. The genes are TRBV20-1 and TRBJ2-7, with 10 bases that match TRBD2. V shed 3 bases and J 1 base; nucleotides not matched to a gene: 9. The CDR3 consists of 16 residues. Germline V gives CDR1 DFQATT, CDR2 SNEGSKA (reference sequence). The CDR3 sequence is CSARDLLAGYSYEQYF. The CDR3 DNA reads as TGCAGTGCTAGGGATTTACTAGCGGGATATTCCTACGAGCAGTACTTC.

A note on this clonotype: One end of the junction is discordant with germline, which a read error may explain. The gene calls are TRBV5-4 and TRBJ2-5; D gene ambiguous. CDR1 SGHNT and CDR2 YYREEE come from the germline V gene (reference sequence). CDR3 length: 15 amino acids. The CDR3 is CASSMGRAYQEAQYF. CDR3 coding DNA: TGTGCCAGCAGCATGGGTCGGGCCTACCAAGAGGCCCAGTACTTC.

In this sample, this clonotype turned up a few times. The chain uses TRBV28 and TRBJ2-3; D is undetermined. Trimming shortened V by 5 bases and J by 0 bases, and 12 bases separated the two germline ends. The CDR3 loop spans 15 amino acids. Germline assignment: CDR1 MDHEN and CDR2 SYDVKM. The DNA of the CDR3 is TGTGCCAGCAGTCTGCAAAGGGAAAGCACAGATACGCAGTATTTT. This encodes CASSLQRESTDTQYF.

A few counts support this clonotype. The chain links TRBV19 to TRBJ2-1; D might be TRBD1 or TRBD2, each matching 6 bases. Deletions cut 5 bases from V and 5 bases from J, with 16 bases between. Germline values: CDR1 LNHDA, CDR2 SQIVND (reference sequence). This CDR3 contains 15 residues. CDR3 in DNA: TGTGCCAGTAGTTCTAGTCCGGAGGGGGACAATGAGCAGTTCTTC. Protein: CASSSSPEGDNEQFF. The complete variable domain, with remaining parts taken from reference TRBV19 and TRBJ2-1, reads DGGITQSPKYLFRKEGQNVTLSCEQNLNHDAMYWYRQDPGQGLRLIYYSQIVNDFQKGDIAEGYSVSREKKESFPLTVTSAQKNPTAFYLCASSSSPEGDNEQFFGPGTRLTVL.

As to this clonotype: Given a much more abundant clone one base away, this may be a read error. This chain joins TRBV20-1 and TRBJ1-1, with 9 bases lining up with TRBD1. The CDR3 runs to 12 residues. The germline CDR1 and CDR2 sequences are DFQATT and SNEGSKA (reference sequence). The CDR3 coding sequence is TGCAGGGCGACAGGGGGGAACACTGAAGCTTTCTTT. This sequence encodes CRATGGNTEAFF.

This clonotype was seen repeatedly, ten times or more. This sequence joins TRBV11-2 and TRBJ2-7; maybe TRBD1 (6 bases). CDR1 SGHAT and CDR2 FQNNGV come from the germline V gene. Deletions cut 0 bases from V and 3 bases from J, with 12 bases between. This CDR3 is 15 amino acids long. The CDR3 sequence is CASSLDLGRGYEQYF. As DNA, the CDR3 is TGTGCCAGCAGCTTAGACCTCGGCAGGGGCTACGAGCAGTACTTC.

The chain is built from TRBV24-1 and TRBJ2-2; D unclear. V was shortened by 6 bases and J by 5 bases, with 6 bases between the two germline ends. The CDR3 runs 12 residues. The germline V gene has CDR1 KGHDR and CDR2 SFDVKD. DNA of the CDR3: TGTGCCACCAGTCCCTCTACCGGGGAGCTGTTTTTT. The encoded protein is CATSPSTGELFF.

This clonotype was seen a handful of times. The V call is TRBV29-1, the J call TRBJ1-2; weak D call: TRBD1 (6 bases). CDR3 length equals 12 residues. Germline CDR1 is SQVTM and CDR2 is ANQGSEA. The CDR3 nucleotides are TGCATCACAACCGGGACATCGGATGGCTACACCTTC. Its protein product is CITTGTSDGYTF. The variable domain in full, completed from reference TRBV29-1 and TRBJ1-2, reads SAVISQKPSRDICQRGTSLTIQCQVDSQVTMMFWYRQQPGQSLTLIATANQGSEATYESGFVIDKFPISRPNLTFSTLTVSNMSPEDSSIYLCITTGTSDGYTFGSGTRLTVV.

This clonotype was seen only a few times. One junction end does not reproduce the germline sequence, and a read error may be involved. The rearrangement joins TRBV9 to TRBJ1-1; the D is unclear. This CDR3 has 12 residues. Germline assignment: CDR1 SGDLS and CDR2 YYNGEE. CDR3 loop: CASMREVTKAFF. The CDR3 DNA sequence: TGTGCCAGCATGAGGGAGGTCACTAAAGCTTTCTTT.

This clonotype has a handful of counts. V usage is TRBV5-1 and J usage is TRBJ1-4, with 7 bases matching TRBD1. V dropped 6 bases and J dropped 7; count of bases not matched to a gene: 12. The CDR3 runs 15 residues. Germline CDR1 is SGHRS and CDR2 is YFSETQ. The CDR3 bases are TGCGCCAGCACCCGAGGGACAGCCAGGACTGAAAAACTGTTTTTT. This encodes CASTRGTARTEKLFF.

The chain recombines TRBV7-9 with TRBJ2-3, with 9 bases fitting TRBD2. V dropped 0 bases and J dropped 4; count of bases not matched to a gene: 5. This CDR3 has 16 amino acids. Looked up from germline, CDR1 is SEHNR and CDR2 is FQNEAQ (reference sequence). This chain's CDR3 is CASSLAGSGSSDTQYF. The CDR3 DNA follows: TGTGCCAGCAGCTTAGCGGGTAGCGGGAGTTCAGATACGCAGTATTTT.

J is TRBJ2-7 and V is TRBV6-1, with 7 bases matching TRBD1. The CDR3 runs 15 residues. CDR1 is MNHNS and CDR2 is SASEGT in the germline V gene. After removal of 5 bases from V and 2 bases from J, the junction contained 9 bases not matched to a gene. CDR3 sequence: CASSRDRDPTYEQYF. In nucleotides, the CDR3 is TGTGCCAGCAGTAGAGACAGGGATCCTACCTACGAGCAGTACTTC.

This clonotype was detected many times. The V and J genes are TRBV28 and TRBJ2-3, with 8 bases aligning to TRBD1. Germline lookup yields CDR1 MDHEN and CDR2 SYDVKM. V shed 8 bases and J 1 base; nucleotides not matched to a gene: 5. The CDR3 spans 14 residues. CDR3 coding DNA: TGTGCCAGCCAGGACAGGGCCCGCACAGATACGCAGTATTTT. Translating it yields CASQDRARTDTQYF. The entire variable domain, with the rest obtained from reference TRBV28 and TRBJ2-3, is as follows: DVKVTQSSRYLVKRTGEKVFLECVQDMDHENMFWYRQDPGLGLRLIYFSYDVKMKEKGDIPEGYSVSREKKERFSLILESASTNQTSMYLCASQDRARTDTQYFGPGTRLTVL.

The rearrangement uses TRBV7-2 and TRBJ1-4; D possibly corresponds to TRBD1 (5 bases). CDR1 and CDR2 from the germline V gene are SGHTA and FQGNSA. Trimming removed 5 bases from V and 8 bases from J, with 18 bases in between. The CDR3 is 15 residues long. The CDR3 sequence is CASSQLGGAGEKLFF. CDR3 nucleotide sequence: TGTGCCAGCAGCCAATTGGGAGGGGCTGGGGAAAAACTGTTTTTT.

This clonotype was counted between two and nine times. This rearrangement joins TRBV11-2 to TRBJ1-1, with unresolved D. Trimming left V 1 base short and J 5 bases short, with 5 bases between. CDR1 and CDR2 from the germline V gene are SGHAT and FQNNGV. CDR3 length: 12 residues. The DNA of the CDR3 is TGTGCCAGCAGCTTAGCGGTGACTGAAGCTTTCTTT. Its translation is CASSLAVTEAFF.

This clonotype has only a few counts. The J gene is TRBJ1-5, the V gene TRBV30, with 8 nucleotides matching TRBD1. Germline lookup yields CDR1 GTSNPN and CDR2 SVGIG (reference sequence). CDR3 size: 15 residues. With V trimmed by 2 bases and J by 5 bases, 8 bases remained unmatched. The CDR3 region has the DNA TGTGCCTGGAGTAACGGGAGACAGGGGCATCAGCCCCAGCATTTT. Protein product: CAWSNGRQGHQPQHF.

This clonotype has more than one count but fewer than ten. The chain employs TRBV6-5 and TRBJ1-5, with D possibly matching TRBD1 (5 bases). The V and J ends lost 2 bases and 1 base respectively, with 12 bases between them. There are 16 residues in the CDR3. Germline V gives CDR1 MNHEY, CDR2 SVGAGI. CDR3 bases: TGTGCCAGCAGTTACGGGGCAGGGCAAAGCAATCAGCCCCAGCATTTT. This translates into CASSYGAGQSNQPQHF.

This clonotype was observed many times. The chain has TRBV5-1 and TRBJ1-2; D remains ambiguous. Per germline, CDR1 SGHRS and CDR2 YFSETQ. Trimming stripped 2 bases from V and 0 bases from J, with 11 bases between. The CDR3 covers 15 residues. The chain's CDR3 is CASSFPGVPNYGYTF. The CDR3 bases are TGCGCCAGCAGCTTCCCGGGAGTCCCTAACTATGGCTACACCTTC.

In this sample, this clonotype turned up many times. V is TRBV11-2 and J is TRBJ1-3; 7 positions match TRBD1. Looked up from germline, CDR1 is SGHAT and CDR2 is FQNNGV. The CDR3 runs to 13 residues. Trimming at V came to 5 bases and at J to 4 bases, leaving 2 bases not matched to a gene. CDR3 coding DNA: TGTGCCAGCAGCGCGGACAGGGGAAACACCATATATTTT. Its protein is CASSADRGNTIYF.

As regards this clonotype: A much larger clone sits a single nucleotide away, making a read error possible. The genes are TRBV20-1 and TRBJ2-4, with D perhaps matching TRBD1 (7 bases). The CDR3 spans 16 residues. Germline V gives CDR1 DFQATT, CDR2 SNEGSKA (reference sequence). The CDR3 spells CSAPRRGTDAKNTQYF. The CDR3 nucleotides read TGCAGTGCTCCCAGGAGGGGGACAGATGCCAAAAACACTCAGTACTTC.

This clonotype was observed at least ten times. This rearrangement joins TRBV7-2 to TRBJ2-1, with 9 bases matching TRBD2. CDR3 length equals 16 residues. The ends lost 5 bases at V and 12 bases at J; junction bases unmatched: 17. Germline assignment: CDR1 SGHTA and CDR2 FQGNSA. In DNA, the CDR3 is TGTGCCAGCAGCCCCTCTAGCGGGACCATAAAGCAGGGGCAGTTCTTC. Residues: CASSPSSGTIKQGQFF.

This clonotype was counted between two and nine times. The chain links TRBV12-3 or TRBV12-4 to TRBJ1-1; D gene ambiguous. The V end was cut by 3 bases, the J end by 1 base, with 12 bases between. CDR3 size: 15 residues. This chain's CDR3 is CASSFRVRQNTEAFF. The CDR3 DNA sequence: TGTGCCAGCAGTTTTCGGGTTCGGCAGAACACTGAAGCTTTCTTT.

V and J are TRBV9 and TRBJ2-1; D gene uncertain. V lost 1 base and J lost 4, with 12 bases in between. This CDR3 is 15 amino acids long. The V gene's germline CDR1 is SGDLS and CDR2 YYNGEE. The CDR3 loop is CASSVSAGAYNEQFF. The CDR3 coding sequence is TGTGCCAGCAGCGTATCTGCAGGCGCATACAATGAGCAGTTCTTC. Drawing the rest from reference TRBV9 and TRBJ2-1, the complete variable domain is DSGVTQTPKHLITATGQRVTLRCSPRSGDLSVYWYQQSLDQGLQFLIQYYNGEERAKGNILERFSAQQFPDLHSELNLSSLELGDSALYFCASSVSAGAYNEQFFGPGTRLTVL.

This rearrangement joins TRBV29-1 to TRBJ2-1, with 9 bases aligning to TRBD2. From germline, CDR1 is SQVTM and CDR2 ANQGSEA. This CDR3 has 17 amino acids. The trim removed 0 bases at V and 10 bases at J, leaving 16 bases unmatched. The CDR3 sequence is CSVEEEIGGRAGGEQFF. DNA of the CDR3: TGCAGCGTTGAAGAGGAGATTGGCGGGAGGGCCGGGGGGGAGCAGTTCTTC.

This clonotype was seen at least ten times. The chain employs TRBV5-5 and TRBJ2-3, with D perhaps TRBD1 (5 bases). Trimming cost V 7 bases and J 0 bases, with 15 bases left between them. The CDR3 loop spans 15 amino acids. The germline V gene encodes CDR1 SGHKS and CDR2 YYEKEE (reference sequence). The CDR3 DNA reads as TGTGCCAGCCGCGACAGCCCAACTAGCACAGATACGCAGTATTTT. Protein product: CASRDSPTSTDTQYF.

This clonotype was seen at least ten times. Written as DNA, the CDR3 is TGTGCCAGCAGTACATTTAGCTCCTACAATGAGCAGTTCTTC. It translates to CASSTFSSYNEQFF. The chain couples TRBV28 to TRBJ2-1; no clear D gene. In germline, CDR1 is MDHEN, CDR2 SYDVKM. This CDR3 spans 14 amino acids. Trimming took off 5 bases at V and 0 bases at J, with 8 bases between the two ends.

In its sample, this clonotype was seen a few times. This chain uses TRBV20-1 with TRBJ2-2; a possible D gene is TRBD1 (5 bases). The CDR3 sequence is 13 residues long. Looked up from germline, CDR1 is DFQATT and CDR2 is SNEGSKA (reference sequence). Trimming took off 6 bases at V and 3 bases at J, with 11 bases between the two ends. The CDR3 here is CSAQGRDTGELFF. The CDR3 DNA is TGCAGTGCCCAGGGCCGAGACACCGGGGAGCTGTTTTTT.

This sequence joins TRBV18 and TRBJ1-5; weak D call: TRBD1 (5 bases). Trimming took 2 bases from V and 0 from J, leaving 14 bases between them. This CDR3 comprises 17 residues. Germline CDR1 KGHSH, CDR2 LQKENI. Written as DNA, the CDR3 is TGTGCCAGCTCACCAACCGGGGGGGGAGATAGCAATCAGCCCCAGCATTTT. It is translated as CASSPTGGGDSNQPQHF.